A single sample is the source of the 12 T cell receptor beta chains below, sequenced in a study of T cell responses to AZD1222 COVID-19 vaccine. The method was immunoSEQ multiplex PCR; TCRdb's version includes in-frame clones alone and lacks a portion of them. This sample has about 120,000 clones; 92% occur once, and the top ten carry 14% to 15%. Sequences were derived from peripheral blood, sampled on day 0 of AZD1222 vaccination. The receptors here all came from an adult in good health.

The chain links TRBV5-5 to TRBJ1-3; no definite D call. The CDR3 is 13 amino acids. Trimming removed 1 base at V and 4 bases at J, with 6 bases between. CDR1 and CDR2 from the germline V gene are SGHKS and YYEKEE (reference sequence). The CDR3 nucleotides are TGTGCCAGCAGCTTGCTACTCGGAAACACCATATATTTT. Its translation is CASSLLLGNTIYF.

The chain couples TRBV4-1 to TRBJ2-3; possible D gene TRBD2, 6 bases. The V end lost 1 base, the J end lost 4 bases, and 18 bases lay between the germline ends. Germline lookup yields CDR1 MGHRA and CDR2 YSYEKL. There are 17 residues in the CDR3. CDR3 sequence reads: CASSQGLPTSGSDTQYF. In DNA, the CDR3 is TGCGCCAGCAGCCAAGGTCTCCCGACTAGTGGGTCAGATACGCAGTATTTT.

V is TRBV6-2 or TRBV6-3 and J is TRBJ1-5; the D gene is possibly TRBD1 (5 bases). The germline gives CDR1 MNHEY, CDR2 SVGEGT. V shed 2 bases and J shed 2 bases, with 22 bases lying between them. CDR3 length: 19 residues. In nucleotides, the CDR3 is TGTGCCAGCAGTTACCCTAGACAGAAGGGCCTTTCGGGCAATCAGCCCCAGCATTTT. It is translated as CASSYPRQKGLSGNQPQHF.

This clone was counted between two and nine times. This rearrangement joins TRBV6-2 or TRBV6-3 to TRBJ2-2; no reliable D call. The CDR3 length is 14 residues. The germline V gene encodes CDR1 MNHEY and CDR2 SVGEGT. V dropped 0 bases and J dropped 3 bases, with 5 bases sitting between them. The CDR3 coding sequence is TGTGCCAGCAGTTACTCGAGCCACACCGGGGAGCTGTTTTTT. Translating it yields CASSYSSHTGELFF.

The V call is TRBV7-9, the J call TRBJ2-7, with 10 bases lining up with TRBD2. Trimming removed 5 bases from V and 3 bases from J; junction bases left unmatched: 13. CDR1 is SEHNR and CDR2 is FQNEAQ in the germline V gene (reference sequence). The CDR3 length is 17 residues. The CDR3 nucleotides are TGTGCCAGCAGCCACCCGACCGCGGCTAGCGGGGGCTACGAGCAGTACTTC. Its protein is CASSHPTAASGGYEQYF.

This clone was seen only once. The rearrangement links TRBV7-9 to TRBJ2-7; TRBD1 might be the D (5 bases). V was pared by 4 bases and J by 2 bases, with 12 bases between. The CDR3 is 14 residues long. Germline lookup yields CDR1 SEHNR and CDR2 FQNEAQ (reference sequence). The CDR3 protein is CASSSTESTYEQYF. The CDR3, as DNA: TGTGCCAGCAGCTCGACAGAGTCGACCTACGAGCAGTACTTC.

V gene TRBV28 combines with J gene TRBJ2-7; 12 bases are a match to TRBD2. V lost 6 bases to trimming and J lost 0 bases; unmatched junction nucleotides: 3. There are 15 residues in the CDR3. CDR1 is MDHEN and CDR2 is SYDVKM in the germline V gene. CDR3 in amino acids: CASRGLAGSSYEQYF. For the CDR3, the DNA is TGTGCCAGCAGGGGACTAGCGGGCAGCTCCTACGAGCAGTACTTC.

The sample holds one count of this clone. The genes are TRBV25-1 and TRBJ2-3; D is unclear. The CDR3 runs to 12 residues. Germline V gene lookup returns CDR1 MGHDK and CDR2 SYGVNS. V shed 6 bases and J shed 1 base, with 5 bases lying between them. CDR3 residues: CASSPGTDTQYF. CDR3 coding DNA: TGTGCCAGCAGCCCTGGCACAGATACGCAGTATTTT.

The V and J genes are TRBV4-1 and TRBJ2-7, with 9 nucleotides matching TRBD2. This CDR3 has 15 amino acids. Germline V gene lookup returns CDR1 MGHRA and CDR2 YSYEKL. V shed 0 bases and J 3 bases; nucleotides not matched to a gene: 3. CDR3 nucleotides: TGCGCCAGCAGCCAAGATAGAGCGGGGGGCTACGAGCAGTACTTC. Translating gives CASSQDRAGGYEQYF.

Only a few counts were recorded for this clone. The J gene is TRBJ2-1, the V gene TRBV11-3; D is perhaps TRBD2 (5 bases). The germline V and J ends were trimmed by 1 base and 5 bases, with 9 bases remaining between them. CDR3 length: 14 residues. Per the germline V gene, CDR1 is SGHNT and CDR2 is YENEEA. The CDR3, as DNA: TGTGCCAGCAGCTTAGCCGGACTTCACAATGAGCAGTTCTTC. This sequence encodes CASSLAGLHNEQFF.

The gene calls are TRBV5-4 and TRBJ2-3; D might be TRBD1 or TRBD2, each matching 5 bases. Germline CDR1 is SGHNT and CDR2 is YYREEE (reference sequence). The CDR3 has 18 residues. Trimming removed 2 bases from V and 3 bases from J, with 22 bases in between. The CDR3 DNA sequence: TGTGCCAGCAGCTTCAGTTTCTCGGACGGGACGGGGACAGATACGCAGTATTTT. Protein: CASSFSFSDGTGTDTQYF.

The J gene is TRBJ1-6, the V gene TRBV7-8, with D tentatively TRBD1 (5 bases). Germline values: CDR1 SGHVS, CDR2 FQNEAQ. The CDR3 runs to 17 residues. The V gene lost 3 bases and the J gene lost 7 bases, with 19 bases spanning the gap. CDR3 DNA sequence: TGTGCCAGCAGCTTGACGGGGGAATATACGTGGAATTCACCCCTCCACTTT. The encoded protein is CASSLTGEYTWNSPLHF.